What follows are 11 T cell receptor beta chains derived from one specimen sequenced in a study of long-term antiretroviral therapy in people with HIV. Runs used v3.0 of the immunoSEQ assay and were done at survey level. Only in-frame clones appear in the TCRdb table, and some are missing; sequencing was by immunoSEQ multiplex PCR. This table holds about 36,000 clones, approximately 94% found once. The material was unsorted PBMCs, obtained 4.1 years after starting antiretroviral therapy. The receptor source for this set is a woman aged 50 to 65 with HIV.

This clone was observed a few times. V and J are TRBV6-6 and TRBJ2-7; 8 bases match TRBD2. This CDR3 comprises 15 residues. V gave up 0 bases and J gave up 3 bases; unmatched junction bases: 4. CDR1 MNHNY and CDR2 SVGAGI come from the germline V gene (reference sequence). CDR3 sequence: CASSYSAGGLYEQYF. The CDR3 coding sequence is TGTGCCAGCAGTTACTCGGCGGGGGGCCTCTACGAGCAGTACTTC.

This chain links TRBV19 with TRBJ1-2; 7 nucleotides align to TRBD1. This CDR3 spans 16 amino acids. Looked up from germline, CDR1 is LNHDA and CDR2 is SQIVND (reference sequence). J was trimmed by 6 bases and V by 3 bases; bases with no gene match: 13. The CDR3 nucleotides read TGTGCCAGTAGTATTATCGACGGACAGGCGAATCATGGCTACACCTTC. It specifies CASSIIDGQANHGYTF.

The chain combines TRBV4-2 with TRBJ1-1; D not certain. The germline V gene encodes CDR1 LGHNA and CDR2 YNFKEQ. This CDR3 comprises 16 residues. V gave up 6 bases and J gave up 0 bases, with 17 bases separating them. This CDR3 reads CASSLGTGSMNTEAFF. The CDR3 DNA reads TGTGCCAGCAGTCTGGGAACCGGGTCCATGAACACTGAAGCTTTCTTT.

On this clone: An end of the junction does not agree with germline; a read error may underlie this. V and J are TRBV7-7 and TRBJ2-5, with 8 bases fitting TRBD2. Per the germline V gene, CDR1 is SSHAT and CDR2 is FNYEAQ (reference sequence). The CDR3 has 14 residues. CDR3 amino acids: CASRPTGGAETQYF. The CDR3 DNA follows: TGTGCTAGCAGACCGACGGGGGGGGCCGAGACCCAGTACTTC.

The rearrangement uses TRBV2 and TRBJ1-1, with D possibly matching TRBD1 (5 bases). The germline gives CDR1 SNHLY, CDR2 FYNNEI. This CDR3 spans 13 amino acids. Trimming stripped 7 bases from V and 5 bases from J, with 14 bases between. The CDR3 DNA follows: TGTGCCAGCACCGGGACGGATCCTACTGAAGCTTTCTTT. It codes for CASTGTDPTEAFF. Looking up the rest from reference TRBV2 and TRBJ1-1 gives the full variable domain: EPEVTQTPSHQVTQMGQEVILRCVPISNHLYFYWYRQILGQKVEFLVSFYNNEISEKSEIFDDQFSVERPDGSNFTLKIRSTKLEDSAMYFCASTGTDPTEAFFGQGTRLTVV.

The chain is built from TRBV5-5 and TRBJ1-1; TRBD1 agrees at 7 bases. This CDR3 is built from 16 residues. Per germline, CDR1 SGHKS and CDR2 YYEKEE (reference sequence). The ends lost 4 bases at V and 3 bases at J; junction bases unmatched: 12. The CDR3 DNA reads TGTGCCAGCAGCAGACGGACAGGTCTTGGTGACACTGAAGCTTTCTTT. Translating gives CASSRRTGLGDTEAFF.

V is TRBV19 and J is TRBJ1-1, with D perhaps TRBD1 (6 bases). The CDR3 contains 13 residues. Germline-derived CDR1 and CDR2 are LNHDA and SQIVND (reference sequence). V was cut by 3 bases and J by 3 bases, with 8 bases left in between. The CDR3 sequence is CASSMTGDTEAFF. CDR3 in DNA: TGTGCCAGTAGTATGACAGGAGACACTGAAGCTTTCTTT.

CDR3 sequence: CASSPSGRGPAEAFF. The CDR3 nucleotides read TGTGCCAGCAGCCCCAGTGGCAGGGGGCCTGCCGAAGCTTTCTTT. This chain uses TRBV11-3 with TRBJ1-1; 8 bases agree with TRBD1. Germline trimming cut 5 bases from V and 8 bases from J; bases unmatched to any gene: 13. Germline loops: CDR1 SGHNT, CDR2 YENEEA. The CDR3 has 15 residues.

The rearrangement joins TRBV7-8 to TRBJ2-3; TRBD2 is a possible D gene (5 bases). The CDR3 has 16 residues. CDR1 is SGHVS and CDR2 is FQNEAQ in the germline V gene. Trimming pared 4 bases from V and 1 base from J, leaving 15 bases between. The CDR3 DNA is TGTGCCAGCAGCTCCGGACTCCCCCGGGGCACAGATACGCAGTATTTT. Encoded protein: CASSSGLPRGTDTQYF.

The DNA for the CDR3 is TGCGCCAGCAGCTTGGCGTCCGAGTATACTATGAACACTGAAGCTTTCTTT. Its protein is CASSLASEYTMNTEAFF. The chain is built from TRBV5-1 and TRBJ1-1; D uncertain. V dropped 0 bases and J dropped 0 bases, with 15 bases sitting between them. CDR1 is SGHRS, CDR2 YFSETQ, per germline. CDR3 size: 17 residues.

The gene calls are TRBV6-5 and TRBJ2-7; 10 bases agree with TRBD1. Per the germline V gene, CDR1 is MNHEY and CDR2 is SVGAGI. Trimming at V came to 6 bases and at J to 1 base, leaving 6 bases not matched to a gene. This CDR3 comprises 15 residues. The CDR3 here is CASRIGGQGSYEQYF. CDR3 nucleotide sequence: TGTGCCAGCAGGATTGGGGGACAGGGGTCCTACGAGCAGTACTTC.